This TCR beta chain was sequenced in a study of monozygotic twins with inflammatory bowel disease. Findings and caveats of the study: Patient repertoires may have gained variability from differing immunosuppressive treatments.

No DNA is given; TCRdb re-called the 5' RACE reads and lists each CDR3 protein once. The sample table sets out around 190,000 distinct CDR3 sequences. With regard to this clonotype: Its matching antigen is unknown.

This CDR3 contains 15 residues. Germline V CDR1 and CDR2: KGHSH, LQKENI. The V gene is TRBV18, the J gene TRBJ1-4; TCRdb's D gene call, TRBD1, goes unchecked for lack of DNA. Specimen: blood. This sequence originates from a human donor with ulcerative colitis or Crohn's disease, or a healthy co-twin of an affected twin (not recorded which). CDR3 in amino acids: CASSPGGRAHEKLFF.